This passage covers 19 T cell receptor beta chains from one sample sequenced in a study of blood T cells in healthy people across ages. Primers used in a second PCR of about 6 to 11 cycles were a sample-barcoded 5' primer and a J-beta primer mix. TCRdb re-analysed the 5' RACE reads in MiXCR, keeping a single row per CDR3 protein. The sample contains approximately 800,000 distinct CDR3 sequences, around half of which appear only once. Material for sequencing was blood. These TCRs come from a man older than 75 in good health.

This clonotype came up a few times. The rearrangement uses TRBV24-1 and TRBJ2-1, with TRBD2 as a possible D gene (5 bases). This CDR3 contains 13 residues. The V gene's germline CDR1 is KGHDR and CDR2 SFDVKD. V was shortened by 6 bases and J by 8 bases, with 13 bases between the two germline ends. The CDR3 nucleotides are TGTGCCACCAGTAGTGACGGGGTCCATGAGCAGTTCTTC. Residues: CATSSDGVHEQFF.

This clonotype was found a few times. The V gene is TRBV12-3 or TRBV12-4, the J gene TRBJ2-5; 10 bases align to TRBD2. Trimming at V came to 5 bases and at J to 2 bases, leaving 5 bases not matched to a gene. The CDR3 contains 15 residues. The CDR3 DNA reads TGTGCCAGCAGTGGGAGCGGGAGGGGTCAAGAGACCCAGTACTTC. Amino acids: CASSGSGRGQETQYF.

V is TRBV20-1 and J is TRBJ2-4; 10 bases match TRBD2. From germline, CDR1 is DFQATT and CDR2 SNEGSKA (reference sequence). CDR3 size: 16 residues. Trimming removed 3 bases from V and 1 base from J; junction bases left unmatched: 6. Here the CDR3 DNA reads TGCAGTGCTAGGACTAGCGGGCGTGGGGCCAAAAACATTCAGTACTTC. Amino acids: CSARTSGRGAKNIQYF.

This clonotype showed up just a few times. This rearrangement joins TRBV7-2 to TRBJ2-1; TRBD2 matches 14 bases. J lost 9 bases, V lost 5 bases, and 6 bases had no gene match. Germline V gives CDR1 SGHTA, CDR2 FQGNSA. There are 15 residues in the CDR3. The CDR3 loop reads CASSPKGLAGVEQFF. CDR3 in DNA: TGTGCCAGCAGCCCGAAGGGACTAGCGGGAGTTGAGCAGTTCTTC.

Here the CDR3 DNA reads TGTGCCAGCAGGCGTACAGCGGCTGAAAAACTGTTTTTT. It is translated as CASRRTAAEKLFF. The gene calls are TRBV28 and TRBJ1-4; no definite D call. Germline V gene lookup returns CDR1 MDHEN and CDR2 SYDVKM. V was cut by 6 bases and J by 7 bases, with 12 bases left in between. The length of the CDR3 is 13 residues.

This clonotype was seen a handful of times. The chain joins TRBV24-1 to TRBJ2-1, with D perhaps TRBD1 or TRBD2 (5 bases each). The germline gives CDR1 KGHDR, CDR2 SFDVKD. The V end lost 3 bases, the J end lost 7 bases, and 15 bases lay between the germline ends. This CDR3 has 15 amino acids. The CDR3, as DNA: TGTGCCACCAGTGATCACGGGGCTCAAGAAAATGAGCAGTTCTTC. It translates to CATSDHGAQENEQFF.

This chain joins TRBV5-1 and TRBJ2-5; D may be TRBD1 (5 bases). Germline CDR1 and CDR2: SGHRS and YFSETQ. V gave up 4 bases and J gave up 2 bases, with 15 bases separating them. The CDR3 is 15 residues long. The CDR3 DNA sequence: TGCGCCAGCAGCCTGGGTCCGACAGTTCAAGAGACCCAGTACTTC. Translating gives CASSLGPTVQETQYF.

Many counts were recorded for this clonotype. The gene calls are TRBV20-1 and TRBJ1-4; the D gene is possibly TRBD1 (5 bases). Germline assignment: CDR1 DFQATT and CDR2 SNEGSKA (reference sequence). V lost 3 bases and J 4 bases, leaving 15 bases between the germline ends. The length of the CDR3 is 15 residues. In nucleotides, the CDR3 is TGCAGTGCTAGTAACCCCGGGACGGGTAATGAAAAACTGTTTTTT. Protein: CSASNPGTGNEKLFF.

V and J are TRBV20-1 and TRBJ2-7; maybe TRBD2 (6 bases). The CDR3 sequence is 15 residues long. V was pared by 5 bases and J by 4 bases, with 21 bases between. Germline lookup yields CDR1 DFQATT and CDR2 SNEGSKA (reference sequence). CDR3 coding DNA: TGCAGTGCTCTGAATGCCCGGGACTCTTCATACGAGCAGTACTTC. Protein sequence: CSALNARDSSYEQYF.

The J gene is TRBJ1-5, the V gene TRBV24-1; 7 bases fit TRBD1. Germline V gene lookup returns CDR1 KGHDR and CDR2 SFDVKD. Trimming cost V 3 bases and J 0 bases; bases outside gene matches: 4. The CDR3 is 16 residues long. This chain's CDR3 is CATSDQQGNSNQPQHF. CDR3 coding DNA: TGTGCCACCAGTGATCAACAGGGGAATAGCAATCAGCCCCAGCATTTT.

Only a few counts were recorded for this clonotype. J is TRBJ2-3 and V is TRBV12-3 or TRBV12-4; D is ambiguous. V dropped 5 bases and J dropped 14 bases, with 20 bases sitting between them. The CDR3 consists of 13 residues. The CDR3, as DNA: TGTGCCAGCAGTGGCCCCCAGCACAGATACGCGTATTTT. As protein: CASSGPQHRYAYF.

For the CDR3, the DNA is TGTGCCAGCAGCGCGCCAGGAGTTGGGACTGAAGCTTTCTTT. It translates to CASSAPGVGTEAFF. This chain connects TRBV9 to TRBJ1-1; no clear D. CDR3 length: 14 amino acids. In germline, CDR1 is SGDLS, CDR2 YYNGEE. V dropped 3 bases and J dropped 5 bases, with 14 bases sitting between them.

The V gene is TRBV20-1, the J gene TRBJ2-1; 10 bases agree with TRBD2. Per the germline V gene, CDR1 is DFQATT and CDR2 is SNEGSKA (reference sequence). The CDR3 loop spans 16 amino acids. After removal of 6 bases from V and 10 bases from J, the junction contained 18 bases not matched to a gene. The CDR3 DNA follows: TGCAGTGCCCGATCCCCCCGACTAGCGGGCCCCGGGGAGCAGTTCTTC. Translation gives CSARSPRLAGPGEQFF.

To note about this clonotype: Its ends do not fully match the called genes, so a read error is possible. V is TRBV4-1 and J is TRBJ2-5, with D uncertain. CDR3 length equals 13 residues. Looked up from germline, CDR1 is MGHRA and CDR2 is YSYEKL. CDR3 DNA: TGCGCCAGCAGCCAAGATTATGAGGAGACCCGGTACTTC. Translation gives CASSQDYEETRYF.

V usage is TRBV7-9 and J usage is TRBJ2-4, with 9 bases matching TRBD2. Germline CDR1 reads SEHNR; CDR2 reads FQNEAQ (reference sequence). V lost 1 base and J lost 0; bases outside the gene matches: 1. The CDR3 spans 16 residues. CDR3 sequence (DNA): TGTGCCAGCAGCTTAGTTAGCGGGGGAGCCAAAAACATTCAGTACTTC. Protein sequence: CASSLVSGGAKNIQYF.

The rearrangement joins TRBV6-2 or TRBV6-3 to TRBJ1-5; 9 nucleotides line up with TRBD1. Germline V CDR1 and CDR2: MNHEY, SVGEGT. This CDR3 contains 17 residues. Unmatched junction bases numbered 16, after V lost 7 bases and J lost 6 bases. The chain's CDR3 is CASNQIPQGAFGQPQHF. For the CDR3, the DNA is TGTGCCAGCAACCAAATTCCACAGGGGGCATTTGGTCAGCCCCAGCATTTT.

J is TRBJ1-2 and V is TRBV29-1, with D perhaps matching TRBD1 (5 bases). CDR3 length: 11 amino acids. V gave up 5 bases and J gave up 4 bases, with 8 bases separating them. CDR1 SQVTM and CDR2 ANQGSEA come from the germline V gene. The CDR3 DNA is TGCAGCGTTATCGACAGCTATGGCTACACCTTC. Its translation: CSVIDSYGYTF.

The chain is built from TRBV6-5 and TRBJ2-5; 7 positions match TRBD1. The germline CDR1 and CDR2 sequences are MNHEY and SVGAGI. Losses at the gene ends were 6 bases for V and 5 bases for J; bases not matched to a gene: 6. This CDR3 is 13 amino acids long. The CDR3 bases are TGTGCCAGCAGGGGACAGTTGGGGGAGACCCAGTACTTC. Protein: CASRGQLGETQYF.

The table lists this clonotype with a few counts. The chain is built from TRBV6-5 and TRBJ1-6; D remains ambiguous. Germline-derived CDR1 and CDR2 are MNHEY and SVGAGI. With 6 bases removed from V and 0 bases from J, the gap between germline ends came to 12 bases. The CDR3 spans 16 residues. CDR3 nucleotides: TGTGCCAGCAGCCGGATACCAAGCTCCTATAATTCACCCCTCCACTTT. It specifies CASSRIPSSYNSPLHF.